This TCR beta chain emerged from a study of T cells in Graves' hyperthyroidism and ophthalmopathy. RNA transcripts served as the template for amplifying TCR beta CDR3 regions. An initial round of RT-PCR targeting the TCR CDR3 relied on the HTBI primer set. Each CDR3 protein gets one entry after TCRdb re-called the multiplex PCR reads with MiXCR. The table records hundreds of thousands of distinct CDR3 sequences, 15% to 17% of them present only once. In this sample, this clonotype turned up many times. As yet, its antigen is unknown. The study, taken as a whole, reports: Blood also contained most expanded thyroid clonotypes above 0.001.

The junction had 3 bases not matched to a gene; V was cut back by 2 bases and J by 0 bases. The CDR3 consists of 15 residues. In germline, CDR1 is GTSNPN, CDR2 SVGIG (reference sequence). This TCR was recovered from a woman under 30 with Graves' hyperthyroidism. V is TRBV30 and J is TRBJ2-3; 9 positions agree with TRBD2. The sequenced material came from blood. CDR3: CAWSQAGGSTDTQYF. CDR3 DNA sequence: TGTGCCTGGAGTCAAGCGGGGGGAAGCACAGATACGCAGTATTTT.